This is a list of T cell receptor beta chains from one sample in a study of spatial heterogeneity in lung cancer. In TCRdb, the 5' RACE reads were re-called with MiXCR into one record per CDR3 protein. The repertoire includes approximately 21,000 distinct CDR3 sequences, around 3.2% of them detected once, and around 28% sits in the top ten. This material consisted of PBMCs, taken at surgery. These receptors were collected from a female donor with early-stage non-small cell lung cancer. Both conserved end residues are part of each CDR3. The D gene is left open where the match is weak. Not every row has a clone size; where given, it reads once, few, many or a size class.

J | D | V | size | DNA | CDR3
TRBJ1-3 | TRBD1 | TRBV25-1 | many | TGTGCCAGCAGTGACCCAGAGGGGGCAGGTGGAAACACCATATATTTT | CASSDPEGAGGNTIYF
TRBJ2-1 | TRBD2 | TRBV7-3 | many | TGTGCCAGCAGCTTGACGGGAGGGATGTATGAGCAGTTCTTC | CASSLTGGMYEQFF
TRBJ1-5 | NA | TRBV6-1 | many | TGTGCCAGCAGGCGTGACCTTAGCCATCAGCCCCAGCATTTT | CASRRDLSHQPQHF
TRBJ2-1 | TRBD2 | TRBV5-1 | many | TGCGCCAGCAGCTTGACTAGCGGGAACAATGAGCAGTTCTTC | CASSLTSGNNEQFF
TRBJ2-1 | TRBD2 | TRBV10-3 | many | TGTGCCATCACAGCGCGGGAGGGGTTCGATGAGCAGTTCTTC | CAITAREGFDEQFF
TRBJ2-5 | NA | TRBV6-5 | many | TGTGCCAGCAGCCGTACTAGACTCCAAGAGACCCAGTACTTC | CASSRTRLQETQYF
TRBJ2-5 | TRBD2 | TRBV5-4 | few | TGTGCCAGCAGCTTGGCGGGGACTAGCGGGAGAAAGGAGACCCAGTACTTC | CASSLAGTSGRKETQYF
TRBJ2-1 | TRBD2 | TRBV24-1 | many | TGTGCCACCAGTGGAGGGACTAGCGGGGCTACGGGGGATGAGCAGTTCTTC | CATSGGTSGATGDEQFF
TRBJ2-1 | TRBD2 | TRBV6-2/TRBV6-3 | many | TGTGCCAGCAGTTACTCGAGTAGACTAGCGGGAGCCAATGAGCAGTTCTTC | CASSYSSRLAGANEQFF
TRBJ2-7 | TRBD2 | TRBV19 | NA | TGTGCCAGTAGAGGGACTAGCGGGAACTACGAGCAGTACTTC | CASRGTSGNYEQYF
TRBJ2-5 | NA | TRBV5-1 | many | TGCGCCAGCAGCTTGGCCCGGGAGACCCAGTACTTC | CASSLARETQYF
TRBJ2-7 | NA | TRBV20-1 | many | TGCAGTAGCAATGAACTAGCAACCTACGAGCAGTACTTC | CSSNELATYEQYF
TRBJ2-1 | NA | TRBV20-1 | many | TGCAGTGCCAGACTAAGTTATGAGCAGTTCTTC | CSARLSYEQFF